Included here is one TCR beta chain sequence, with context. The antigen is not known. Every participating donor gave one draw, a heparinised blood sample averaging around 0.11 L. Expressed TCRB transcripts were sequenced, since all the RNA that had been isolated was reverse transcribed. Assay: immunoSEQ multiplex PCR; the TCRdb copy retains only in-frame clones and omits some. The sample yields about 320,000 clones, 14% seen once. This record belongs to a study of beta chain features in type 1 diabetes. Study-level information: Age and gender were similar between patients and healthy donors, as were cell yields.

Study findings and constraints: Type 1 diabetes patients had VDJ junctions that carried fewer insertions and more deletions.

The V gene lost 6 bases and the J gene lost 0 bases, with 12 bases spanning the gap. Germline V CDR1 and CDR2: SGHRS, YFSETQ. This CDR3 has 14 amino acids. The sample was central memory CD4+ T cells from blood. This chain uses TRBV5-1 with TRBJ1-2, with a weak D call TRBD1 (5 bases). The receptor was derived from a man aged 25-45 years in good health. The CDR3 DNA is TGCGCCAGCACCCGGGGCGGCCCTAACTATGGCTACACCTTC. Amino acids: CASTRGGPNYGYTF.